Shown below are 4 T cell receptor beta chains from a single sample sequenced in a study of STAT3 mutations in large granular lymphocyte leukemia. Study-level findings and limits: At least one immunodominant TCR beta clonotype appeared in every T-cell large granular lymphocyte leukemia patient.

These receptors lack a known antigen. This table comes from immunoSEQ multiplex PCR, and its TCRdb copy is limited to in-frame clones, with some not included. In the table there are roughly 4,000 clones, about two fifths of which are singletons. The sample consisted of peripheral blood mononuclear cells. Receptors were obtained from a man aged 55 to 70 with T-cell large granular lymphocyte leukemia. Some clones in this sample may be carry-over from other donors' samples.

In this sample, this clone turned up a few times. The J gene is TRBJ2-5, the V gene TRBV5-8; TRBD1 matches at 8 bases. Germline assignment: CDR1 SGHTS and CDR2 YDEGEE. The CDR3 runs to 14 residues. After removal of 0 bases from V and 5 bases from J, the junction contained 3 bases not matched to a gene. The CDR3 protein is CASSLGTGHETQYF. The CDR3 DNA follows: TGTGCCAGCAGCTTGGGGACAGGGCACGAGACCCAGTACTTC.

V and J are TRBV7-9 and TRBJ1-4; possible D gene TRBD1, 5 bases. Germline V gene lookup returns CDR1 SEHNR and CDR2 FQNEAQ (reference sequence). The CDR3 runs 15 residues. Trimming shortened V by 2 bases and J by 8 bases, and 15 bases separated the two germline ends. The CDR3 coding sequence is TGTGCCAGCAGCTTACGGGGCAGGGTGGTCGAAAAACTGTTTTTT. This translates into CASSLRGRVVEKLFF.

This clone occurred a few times. The chain recombines TRBV12-5 with TRBJ1-5; 7 bases align to TRBD1. The CDR3 runs 17 residues. Trimming took 5 bases from V and 9 from J; bases not matched to a gene: 19. The germline CDR1 and CDR2 sequences are LGHNT and FRNRAP. The CDR3 coding sequence is TGTGCTAGTGGTACGGAAGCCTCAGGGGGACTCGTCTGGCCCCAGCATTTT. As protein: CASGTEASGGLVWPQHF. Based on the CDR3 plus reference TRBV12-5 and TRBJ1-5, the full variable domain is DARVTQTPRHKVTEMGQEVTMRCQPILGHNTVFWYRQTMMQGLELLAYFRNRAPLDDSGMPKDRFSAEMPDATLATLKIQPSEPRDSAVYFCASGTEASGGLVWPQHFGDGTRLSIL.

This chain links TRBV30 with TRBJ2-1; 7 positions match TRBD2. The CDR3 has 11 residues. In germline, CDR1 is GTSNPN, CDR2 SVGIG (reference sequence). The J segment lost 10 bases and the V segment lost 1 base, leaving 1 base of the junction unmatched. The CDR3 sequence is CAWSGGGEQFF. CDR3 DNA sequence: TGTGCCTGGAGTGGGGGAGGGGAGCAGTTCTTC. The full variable domain, with the rest looked up from reference TRBV30 and TRBJ2-1, is SQTIHQWPATLVQPVGSPLSLECTVEGTSNPNLYWYRQAAGRGLQLLFYSVGIGQISSEVPQNLSASRPQDRQFILSSKKLLLSDSGFYLCAWSGGGEQFFGPGTRLTVL.